The 23 T cell receptor beta chains below come from one sample, sequenced in a study of T cell responses to AZD1222 COVID-19 vaccine. Sequenced by immunoSEQ multiplex PCR; TCRdb stores in-frame clones only, minus some. This sample has about 140,000 clones, with 80% to 95% found just once. The sample here was peripheral blood, taken on day 0 of MenACWY control vaccination. The receptors originated from an adult in good health.

This chain joins TRBV4-1 and TRBJ2-4; possible D gene TRBD1, 6 bases. The length of the CDR3 is 18 residues. From germline, CDR1 is MGHRA and CDR2 YSYEKL. V was trimmed by 1 base and J by 3 bases, leaving 19 bases between them. CDR3 nucleotides: TGCGCCAGCAGCCAAGTCAGGGGCGCAGGAGGTGACAAAAACATTCAGTACTTC. Its protein is CASSQVRGAGGDKNIQYF.

The gene calls are TRBV19 and TRBJ2-7, with 7 nucleotides matching TRBD1. This CDR3 comprises 15 residues. Looked up from germline, CDR1 is LNHDA and CDR2 is SQIVND (reference sequence). Trimming removed 4 bases from V and 2 bases from J; junction bases left unmatched: 8. The CDR3 sequence: CASSKRQGPTYEQYF. Here the CDR3 DNA reads TGTGCCAGTAGTAAGCGACAGGGACCAACCTACGAGCAGTACTTC.

In DNA, the CDR3 is TGTGCCAGCAGTTCCTACCCCCGCGGCCCTGGGGCAGCTTTCTTT. This codes for CASSSYPRGPGAAFF. This chain uses TRBV27 with TRBJ1-1; the D gene is possibly TRBD1 (5 bases). Per germline, CDR1 MNHEY and CDR2 SMNVEV (reference sequence). The length of the CDR3 is 15 residues. The V gene lost 4 bases and the J gene lost 10 bases, with 22 bases spanning the gap.

The chain uses TRBV19 and TRBJ2-2, with D maybe TRBD1 (5 bases). Trimming removed 6 bases at V and 5 bases at J, with 10 bases between. The CDR3 has 13 amino acids. The germline V gene has CDR1 LNHDA and CDR2 SQIVND (reference sequence). Here the CDR3 reads CASRDKGTGELFF. The DNA of the CDR3 is TGTGCCAGTAGGGACAAGGGGACCGGGGAGCTGTTTTTT.

The V call is TRBV7-2, the J call TRBJ2-1; no clear D. CDR3 length equals 14 residues. Germline V CDR1 and CDR2: SGHTA, FQGNSA. Trimming pared 2 bases from V and 5 bases from J, leaving 10 bases between. CDR3 DNA sequence: TGTGCCAGCAGCTTAAAAAGGGTGGACAATGAGCAGTTCTTC. Encoded protein: CASSLKRVDNEQFF.

This rearrangement joins TRBV6-1 to TRBJ1-2; a weak D match, TRBD1 (6 bases). The CDR3 is 15 amino acids. Trimming took 2 bases from V and 0 from J, leaving 10 bases between them. From germline, CDR1 is MNHNS and CDR2 SASEGT. CDR3 region: CASSENTGPNYGYTF. The CDR3 region has the DNA TGTGCCAGCAGTGAAAATACAGGGCCTAACTATGGCTACACCTTC.

The genes are TRBV2 and TRBJ1-2; D call uncertain. In germline, CDR1 is SNHLY, CDR2 FYNNEI. CDR3 length: 11 residues. V gave up 7 bases and J gave up 6 bases, with 9 bases separating them. CDR3: CASKVHDGYTF. CDR3 sequence (DNA): TGTGCCAGCAAGGTTCACGATGGCTACACCTTC.

This chain joins TRBV4-3 and TRBJ1-1, with D possibly matching TRBD1 (6 bases). The V end lost 4 bases, the J end lost 0 bases, and 21 bases lay between the germline ends. The CDR3 has 18 amino acids. CDR1 is LGHNA, CDR2 YSLEER, per germline. The CDR3 is CASSLHRGPREMNTEAFF. The CDR3 bases are TGCGCCAGCAGCCTGCATCGGGGGCCCCGGGAAATGAACACTGAAGCTTTCTTT.

V usage is TRBV18 and J usage is TRBJ1-1; the D is unclear. The germline V and J ends were trimmed by 5 bases and 4 bases, with 14 bases remaining between them. Germline lookup yields CDR1 KGHSH and CDR2 LQKENI. This CDR3 contains 14 residues. The CDR3 region has the DNA TGTGCCAGCTCATCCTGGGTGGGAGTCACTGAAGCTTTCTTT. Its protein product is CASSSWVGVTEAFF. The full variable domain, its missing parts supplied by reference TRBV18 and TRBJ1-1, is NAGVMQNPRHLVRRRGQEARLRCSPMKGHSHVYWYRQLPEEGLKFMVYLQKENIIDESGMPKERFSAEFPKEGPSILRIQQVVRGDSAAYFCASSSWVGVTEAFFGQGTRLTVV.

The chain carries TRBV6-1 and TRBJ1-1; D is undetermined. V was clipped by 0 bases and J by 7 bases, with 21 bases between them. The V gene's germline CDR1 is MNHNS and CDR2 SASEGT. CDR3 length equals 17 residues. CDR3 DNA sequence: TGTGCCAGCAGTGAAGCGAACGGGCCCTTAGACATTAGTGAAGCTTTCTTT. Protein: CASSEANGPLDISEAFF.

This chain uses TRBV27 with TRBJ2-7, with D hard to call. Trimming took off 6 bases at V and 6 bases at J, with 15 bases between the two ends. Germline V gene sequence: CDR1 MNHEY, CDR2 SMNVEV (reference sequence). The CDR3 contains 13 residues. CDR3 loop: CASRGSNPFEQYF. In DNA, the CDR3 is TGTGCCAGCAGAGGAAGTAATCCTTTCGAGCAGTACTTC.

This clone appeared a single time. This chain links TRBV27 with TRBJ2-3; D might be TRBD2 (5 bases). V was clipped by 2 bases and J by 0 bases, with 9 bases between them. The CDR3 is 15 residues long. CDR1 is MNHEY, CDR2 SMNVEV, per germline (reference sequence). CDR3 in DNA: TGTGCCAGCAGTTTACGACTAAGAAGCACAGATACGCAGTATTTT. It encodes CASSLRLRSTDTQYF.

The rearrangement uses TRBV6-6 and TRBJ2-1; TRBD2 matches at 8 bases. Trimming cost V 6 bases and J 7 bases; bases outside gene matches: 11. There are 15 residues in the CDR3. Germline V gene lookup returns CDR1 MNHNY and CDR2 SVGAGI (reference sequence). The CDR3 here is CASRYGAGGTNEQFF. For the CDR3, the DNA is TGTGCCAGCAGGTACGGGGCGGGAGGAACTAATGAGCAGTTCTTC.

V usage is TRBV3-1 (or the pseudogene TRBV3-2) and J usage is TRBJ1-3; D is undetermined. This CDR3 comprises 13 residues. Trimming shortened V by 6 bases and J by 4 bases, and 10 bases separated the two germline ends. The V gene's germline CDR1 is LGHDT and CDR2 YNNKEL (reference sequence). CDR3 sequence reads: CASSTLAGNTIYF. The CDR3 DNA is TGTGCCAGCAGTACCTTGGCCGGAAACACCATATATTTT.

The chain recombines TRBV29-1 with TRBJ2-7; 9 nucleotides align to TRBD2. There are 14 residues in the CDR3. V was pared by 1 base and J by 0 bases, with 1 base of the junction left unmatched. Germline lookup yields CDR1 SQVTM and CDR2 ANQGSEA. The CDR3 loop reads CSVEVAGASYEQYF. DNA for the CDR3: TGCAGCGTTGAAGTAGCGGGAGCCTCCTACGAGCAGTACTTC.

The chain joins TRBV6-6 to TRBJ2-3; D is possibly TRBD2 (7 bases). V dropped 0 bases and J dropped 1 base, with 11 bases sitting between them. Germline V CDR1 and CDR2: MNHNY, SVGAGI (reference sequence). The CDR3 is made up of 16 amino acids. CDR3 residues: CASSYSGGAGTDTQYF. CDR3 sequence (DNA): TGTGCCAGCAGTTACTCGGGGGGGGCTGGCACAGATACGCAGTATTTT.

The genes are TRBV7-9 and TRBJ1-5, with D hard to call. Germline CDR1 and CDR2: SEHNR and FQNEAQ (reference sequence). The CDR3 contains 15 residues. The germline V and J ends were trimmed by 2 bases and 3 bases, with 11 bases remaining between them. CDR3 region: CASSLTQSDNQPQHF. The CDR3 DNA follows: TGTGCCAGCAGCTTAACGCAATCGGACAATCAGCCCCAGCATTTT. Full variable domain (remainder filled in from reference TRBV7-9 and TRBJ1-5): DTGVSQNPRHKITKRGQNVTFRCDPISEHNRLYWYRQTLGQGPEFLTYFQNEAQLEKSRLLSDRFSAERPKGSFSTLEIQRTEQGDSAMYLCASSLTQSDNQPQHFGDGTRLSIL.

The CDR3 protein is CASSQNRYEGGKNIQYF. DNA for the CDR3: TGTGCCAGCTCACAGAACCGATACGAGGGAGGAAAAAACATTCAGTACTTC. The chain carries TRBV18 and TRBJ2-4; perhaps TRBD2 as D (6 bases). V was clipped by 4 bases and J by 4 bases, with 20 bases between them. This CDR3 comprises 17 residues. Per germline, CDR1 KGHSH and CDR2 LQKENI. The entire variable domain, with the rest obtained from reference TRBV18 and TRBJ2-4, is as follows: NAGVMQNPRHLVRRRGQEARLRCSPMKGHSHVYWYRQLPEEGLKFMVYLQKENIIDESGMPKERFSAEFPKEGPSILRIQQVVRGDSAAYFCASSQNRYEGGKNIQYFGAGTRLSVL.

The J gene is TRBJ1-1, the V gene TRBV19, with D uncertain. This CDR3 comprises 14 residues. The V gene's germline CDR1 is LNHDA and CDR2 SQIVND (reference sequence). The V end was cut by 2 bases, the J end by 4 bases, with 11 bases between. CDR3 DNA sequence: TGTGCCAGTAGTATAAACTCAGCGTTCACTGAAGCTTTCTTT. Its protein product is CASSINSAFTEAFF.

This chain uses TRBV9 with TRBJ2-1; perhaps TRBD2 as D (6 bases). The CDR3 is 18 residues long. With 0 bases removed from V and 0 bases from J, the gap between germline ends came to 16 bases. CDR1 SGDLS and CDR2 YYNGEE come from the germline V gene. CDR3 residues: CASSVEPGRFSSYNEQFF. CDR3 DNA sequence: TGTGCCAGCAGCGTAGAGCCTGGGAGGTTTAGCTCCTACAATGAGCAGTTCTTC.

This clone was seen a single time. The chain has TRBV6-5 and TRBJ1-3; D remains ambiguous. Looked up from germline, CDR1 is MNHEY and CDR2 is SVGAGI. This CDR3 spans 11 amino acids. The V gene lost 9 bases and the J gene lost 8 bases, with 11 bases spanning the gap. CDR3 in amino acids: CASKDPDTIYF. CDR3 in DNA: TGTGCCAGTAAAGATCCGGACACCATATATTTT.

The V call is TRBV5-1, the J call TRBJ1-1; 7 nucleotides line up with TRBD1. Germline loops: CDR1 SGHRS, CDR2 YFSETQ. The V and J ends lost 0 bases and 4 bases, in that order; junction bases with no gene match: 3. This CDR3 is 14 amino acids long. In DNA form, the CDR3 reads TGCGCCAGCAGCTTGGAAACAGGGGCCACTGAAGCTTTCTTT. It encodes CASSLETGATEAFF.

V usage is TRBV2 and J usage is TRBJ1-4; tentative D call: TRBD1 (5 bases). This CDR3 spans 14 amino acids. Germline CDR1 reads SNHLY; CDR2 reads FYNNEI. Trimming pared 6 bases from V and 8 bases from J, leaving 16 bases between. The CDR3 is CASSYRGPREKLFF. The CDR3 DNA is TGTGCCAGCAGCTACCGGGGCCCTAGGGAAAAACTGTTTTTT.